A selection of T cell receptor beta chains follows, all from one sample in a study of cytomegalovirus exposure and HLA in healthy donors. Method: immunoSEQ multiplex PCR; TCRdb's copy keeps in-frame clones and lacks some. The table has approximately 140,000 clones, roughly 75% seen once. The sequenced sample was PBMCs. The receptors stem from a man between 25 and 39 years old in good health and CMV-seronegative. CDR3s include the opening cysteine and the closing phenylalanine or tryptophan. Fields, in order: J gene, V gene, CDR3 protein.

J gene: TRBJ2-3
V gene: TRBV25-1
CDR3 protein: CASSALQDTDTQYF

J gene: TRBJ2-7
V gene: TRBV28
CDR3 protein: CASSFRDRGGQGQYF

J gene: TRBJ2-7
V gene: TRBV5-4
CDR3 protein: CASSFGGSYEQYF

J gene: TRBJ1-1
V gene: TRBV6-1
CDR3 protein: CASGLQTTEAFF

J gene: TRBJ1-3
V gene: TRBV28
CDR3 protein: CASSFPGGGSSGNTIYF

J gene: TRBJ1-6
V gene: TRBV25-1
CDR3 protein: CASSGQGRSPLHF

J gene: TRBJ2-3
V gene: TRBV5-1
CDR3 protein: CASSLQVSTDTQYF

J gene: TRBJ2-7
V gene: TRBV19
CDR3 protein: CASSIRLAGAYEQYF

J gene: TRBJ1-1
V gene: TRBV11-2
CDR3 protein: CASSLMTVMNTEAFF

J gene: TRBJ1-1
V gene: TRBV5-6
CDR3 protein: CASSFSRHIVNTEAFF

J gene: TRBJ1-2
V gene: TRBV5-1
CDR3 protein: CASSHDKNYGYTF

J gene: TRBJ1-3
V gene: TRBV5-6
CDR3 protein: CASSLTGSGNTIYF

J gene: TRBJ2-5
V gene: TRBV7-7
CDR3 protein: CASSFSPTQETQYF

J gene: TRBJ1-1
V gene: TRBV5-6
CDR3 protein: CASSRTGDINTEAFF

J gene: TRBJ2-3
V gene: TRBV7-9
CDR3 protein: CASSDGTSGTDTQYF

J gene: TRBJ2-7
V gene: TRBV28
CDR3 protein: CASSLDFGLGQGAYEQYF

J gene: TRBJ1-3
V gene: TRBV15
CDR3 protein: CATSKDRDKHTIYF

J gene: TRBJ1-1
V gene: TRBV5-1
CDR3 protein: CASSLSQSAARGGSEAFF

J gene: TRBJ2-7
V gene: TRBV2
CDR3 protein: CASSVFGLTGGEQYF

J gene: TRBJ1-4
V gene: TRBV11-2
CDR3 protein: CASSLDRGILFF

J gene: TRBJ1-3
V gene: TRBV18
CDR3 protein: CASSPGQGSGNTIYF

J gene: TRBJ2-7
V gene: TRBV6-1
CDR3 protein: CASSKLAGVNEQYF

J gene: TRBJ2-1
V gene: TRBV11-3
CDR3 protein: CASSSGLVAYNEQFF

J gene: TRBJ1-2
V gene: TRBV7-2
CDR3 protein: CASSFTGTLYGYTF

J gene: TRBJ2-3
V gene: TRBV15
CDR3 protein: CATRLAGGTDTQYF

J gene: TRBJ2-1
V gene: TRBV28
CDR3 protein: CATTTRLGLADYNEQFF

J gene: TRBJ2-1
V gene: TRBV5-1
CDR3 protein: CASTGTSGYNEQFF

J gene: TRBJ1-5
V gene: TRBV9
CDR3 protein: CASSVGGGQPQHF

J gene: TRBJ1-1
V gene: TRBV19
CDR3 protein: CASSGKGKAGMVEAFF

J gene: TRBJ1-1
V gene: TRBV10-3
CDR3 protein: CAISGQGSTEAFF

J gene: TRBJ2-1
V gene: TRBV2
CDR3 protein: CASSPGTIPYNEQFF

J gene: TRBJ2-4
V gene: TRBV5-4
CDR3 protein: CASSLDRGLPRAKNIQYF

J gene: TRBJ2-3
V gene: TRBV5-4
CDR3 protein: CASRISGSGTDTQYF

J gene: TRBJ1-5
V gene: TRBV28
CDR3 protein: CASSLSTGGNQPQHF

J gene: TRBJ1-2
V gene: TRBV6-5
CDR3 protein: CASTTGAGYGYTF

J gene: TRBJ2-7
V gene: TRBV27
CDR3 protein: CASSPASGAAYEQYF

J gene: TRBJ1-5
V gene: TRBV25-1
CDR3 protein: CASRDRGNQPQHF

J gene: TRBJ2-1
V gene: TRBV7-2
CDR3 protein: CASSLRASDNEQFF

J gene: TRBJ1-1
V gene: TRBV6-1
CDR3 protein: CAISVNTEAFF

J gene: TRBJ1-2
V gene: TRBV5-4
CDR3 protein: CASRGTGLFYGYTF

J gene: TRBJ2-7
V gene: TRBV10-3
CDR3 protein: CAISGTSVDEQYF

J gene: TRBJ2-2
V gene: TRBV29-1
CDR3 protein: CSVENRGTGELFF

J gene: TRBJ1-4
V gene: TRBV7-3
CDR3 protein: CASSVDGTGSEGPNEKLFF

J gene: TRBJ2-7
V gene: TRBV5-4
CDR3 protein: CASSLDGQSYEQYF

J gene: TRBJ1-3
V gene: TRBV5-6
CDR3 protein: CASQPGGYGNTIYF

J gene: TRBJ1-5
V gene: TRBV27
CDR3 protein: CASSPRQGDQPQHF

J gene: TRBJ2-2
V gene: TRBV7-7
CDR3 protein: CASSLAVTSGSRGNTGELFF

J gene: TRBJ1-2
V gene: TRBV11-2
CDR3 protein: CASSHNFRDQRYGYTF

J gene: TRBJ1-1
V gene: TRBV6-5
CDR3 protein: CASSTGATAAFF

J gene: TRBJ1-4
V gene: TRBV15
CDR3 protein: CATSGGTGSIRTNEKLFF

J gene: TRBJ1-4
V gene: TRBV9
CDR3 protein: CASSLLIGTGATNEKLLF